The 6 T cell receptor beta chains below were found in one sample sequenced in a study of Ad26.COV2.S vaccination and SARS-CoV-2 variants (dated by TCRdb to the early 2020s). The library was produced with the immunoSEQ multiplex PCR assay. Not all clones reach the TCRdb copy of this immuneACCESS table, which keeps in-frame sequences only. Checked studies attribute under half of the gap to unresolved V genes and leave the rest unexplained. The table for this sample lists around 400,000 clones; around four fifths of them were counted only once. About 8% of the sample belongs to the ten largest clones. Interpreted using the paper, the treatment or condition label stands for: around 19 received Ad26.COV2.S at low or high dose, single or two shots; five or six received placebo; per-sample allocation not given. Repertoires of vaccine and placebo recipients were sequenced from samples collected on day 63 after the first injection.

Sequenced material: peripheral blood, taken in a trial of Ad26.COV2.S vaccine versus placebo. The origin of the receptors is a person aged 18-60 years who received the Ad26.COV2.S COVID-19 vaccine or a placebo.

This clone has a single count. The chain links TRBV4-2 to TRBJ1-2, with 8 bases that match TRBD1. Germline assignment: CDR1 LGHNA and CDR2 YNFKEQ. This CDR3 spans 15 amino acids. V lost 3 bases and J lost 8; bases outside the gene matches: 11. The CDR3 loop reads CASSQDMTGDGGYTF. DNA of the CDR3: TGTGCCAGCAGCCAGGATATGACAGGGGATGGAGGCTACACCTTC.

The CDR3 DNA reads as TGTGCCACCAGCCCACGGGGACTAGCGGGAGGATCTTTCGGGGAGCTGTTTTTT. It is translated as CATSPRGLAGGSFGELFF. The chain joins TRBV24-1 to TRBJ2-2; 15 bases match TRBD2. Germline V CDR1 and CDR2: KGHDR, SFDVKD. The junction had 12 bases not matched to a gene; V was cut back by 7 bases and J by 7 bases. CDR3 length equals 18 residues.

This chain uses TRBV18 with TRBJ2-7, with D unresolved. From germline, CDR1 is KGHSH and CDR2 LQKENI. The CDR3 covers 13 residues. V was clipped by 0 bases and J by 1 base, with 4 bases between them. CDR3 in amino acids: CASSPPGSYEQYF. CDR3 coding DNA: TGTGCCAGCTCACCACCAGGGTCCTACGAGCAGTACTTC.

Points on this clone: The same CDR3 arises from other DNA sequences in this sample as well. This chain connects TRBV7-9 to TRBJ1-1; D gene uncertain. The CDR3 contains 12 residues. Germline V CDR1 and CDR2: SEHNR, FQNEAQ (reference sequence). Trimming took off 3 bases at V and 1 base at J, with 3 bases between the two ends. The CDR3 is CASSFGNTEAFF. The DNA of the CDR3 is TGTGCCAGCAGCTTCGGGAACACTGAAGCTTTCTTT.

The V gene is TRBV9, the J gene TRBJ1-2, with 9 bases that match TRBD1. Germline V gives CDR1 SGDLS, CDR2 YYNGEE. The CDR3 extends over 14 amino acids. J gave up 7 bases and V 0 bases, and 4 bases lay outside the gene matches. This chain's CDR3 is CASSVAGQGSGYTF. The DNA for the CDR3 is TGTGCCAGCAGCGTAGCGGGACAGGGTAGTGGCTACACCTTC.

On this clone: Within the sample, other DNA sequences also encode this same CDR3. This chain joins TRBV7-2 and TRBJ1-5; possible D gene TRBD1, 6 bases. The V gene lost 2 bases and the J gene lost 7 bases, with 9 bases spanning the gap. CDR1 SGHTA and CDR2 FQGNSA come from the germline V gene. The CDR3 has 13 residues. The CDR3 DNA reads as TGTGCCAGCAGCTTAAGGGGGAGACAGCCCCAGCATTTT. This translates into CASSLRGRQPQHF.